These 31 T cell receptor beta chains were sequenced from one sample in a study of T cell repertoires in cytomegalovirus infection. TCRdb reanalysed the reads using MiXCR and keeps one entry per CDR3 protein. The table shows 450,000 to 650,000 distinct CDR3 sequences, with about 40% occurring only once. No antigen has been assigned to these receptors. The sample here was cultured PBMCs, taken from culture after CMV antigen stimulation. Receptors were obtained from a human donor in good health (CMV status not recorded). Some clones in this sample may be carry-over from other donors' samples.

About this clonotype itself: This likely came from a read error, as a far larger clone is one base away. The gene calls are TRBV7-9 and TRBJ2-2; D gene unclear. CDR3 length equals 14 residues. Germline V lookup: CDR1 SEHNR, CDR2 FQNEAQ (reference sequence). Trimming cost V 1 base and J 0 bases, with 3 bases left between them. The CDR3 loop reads CASSLEPNTGELFF. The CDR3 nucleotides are TGTGCCAGCAGCTTAGAACCGAACACCGGGGAGCTGTTTTTT.

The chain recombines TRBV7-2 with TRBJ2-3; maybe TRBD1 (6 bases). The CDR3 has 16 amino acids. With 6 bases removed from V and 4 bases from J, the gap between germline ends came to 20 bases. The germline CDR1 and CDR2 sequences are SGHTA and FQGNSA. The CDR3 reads CASSVDSDSSADTQYF. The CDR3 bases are TGTGCCAGCAGTGTGGACTCGGACAGTAGCGCAGATACGCAGTATTTT.

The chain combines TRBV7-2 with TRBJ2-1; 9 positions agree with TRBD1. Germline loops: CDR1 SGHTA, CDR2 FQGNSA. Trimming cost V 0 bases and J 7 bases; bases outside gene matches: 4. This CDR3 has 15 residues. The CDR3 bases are TGTGCCAGCAGCTTAGCGGGACAGGGTGAAAATGAGCAGTTCTTC. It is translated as CASSLAGQGENEQFF.

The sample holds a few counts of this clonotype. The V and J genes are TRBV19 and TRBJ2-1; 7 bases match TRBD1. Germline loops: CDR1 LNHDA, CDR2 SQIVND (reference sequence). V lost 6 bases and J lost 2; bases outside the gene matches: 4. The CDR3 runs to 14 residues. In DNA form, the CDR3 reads TGTGCCAGTAGAAACAGGGGACCCTACAATGAGCAGTTCTTC. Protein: CASRNRGPYNEQFF.

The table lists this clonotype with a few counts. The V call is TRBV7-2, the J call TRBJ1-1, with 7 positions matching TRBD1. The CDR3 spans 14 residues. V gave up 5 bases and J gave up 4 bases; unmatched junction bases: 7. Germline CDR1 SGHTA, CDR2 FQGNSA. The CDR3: CASSTRGMSTEAFF. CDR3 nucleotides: TGTGCCAGCAGCACCAGGGGGATGAGCACTGAAGCTTTCTTT.

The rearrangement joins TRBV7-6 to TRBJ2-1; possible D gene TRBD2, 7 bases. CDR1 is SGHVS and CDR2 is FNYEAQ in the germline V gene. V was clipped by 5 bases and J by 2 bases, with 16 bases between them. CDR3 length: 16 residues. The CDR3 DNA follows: TGTGCCAGCAGCCAGGGGCTAGCGGCAACCTACAATGAGCAGTTCTTC. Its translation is CASSQGLAATYNEQFF.

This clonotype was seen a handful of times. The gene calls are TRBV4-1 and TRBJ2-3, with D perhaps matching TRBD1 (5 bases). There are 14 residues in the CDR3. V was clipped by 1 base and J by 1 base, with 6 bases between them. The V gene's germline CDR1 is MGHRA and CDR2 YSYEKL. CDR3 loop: CASSQAGRTDTQYF. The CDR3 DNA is TGCGCCAGCAGCCAAGCAGGGCGCACAGATACGCAGTATTTT.

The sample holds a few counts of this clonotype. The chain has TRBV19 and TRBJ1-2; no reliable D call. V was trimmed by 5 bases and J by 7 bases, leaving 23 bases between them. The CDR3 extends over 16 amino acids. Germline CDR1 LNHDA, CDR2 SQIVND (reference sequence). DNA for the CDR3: TGTGCCAGTAGTTCCCGGGCTCTTCGTCCCCGCGGTGGCTACACCTTC. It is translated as CASSSRALRPRGGYTF.

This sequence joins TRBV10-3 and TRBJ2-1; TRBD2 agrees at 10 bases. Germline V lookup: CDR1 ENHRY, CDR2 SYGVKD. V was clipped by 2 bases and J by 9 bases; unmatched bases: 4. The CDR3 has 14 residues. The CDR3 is CAISELAGAREQFF. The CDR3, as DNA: TGTGCCATCAGTGAGCTAGCGGGGGCGCGTGAGCAGTTCTTC.

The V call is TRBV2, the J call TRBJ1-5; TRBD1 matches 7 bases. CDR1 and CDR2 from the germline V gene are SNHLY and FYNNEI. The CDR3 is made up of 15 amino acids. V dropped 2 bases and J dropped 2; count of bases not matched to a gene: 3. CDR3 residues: CASSEQGVGNQPQHF. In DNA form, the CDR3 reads TGTGCCAGCAGTGAACAGGGGGTGGGCAATCAGCCCCAGCATTTT. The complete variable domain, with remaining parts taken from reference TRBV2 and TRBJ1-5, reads EPEVTQTPSHQVTQMGQEVILRCVPISNHLYFYWYRQILGQKVEFLVSFYNNEISEKSEIFDDQFSVERPDGSNFTLKIRSTKLEDSAMYFCASSEQGVGNQPQHFGDGTRLSIL.

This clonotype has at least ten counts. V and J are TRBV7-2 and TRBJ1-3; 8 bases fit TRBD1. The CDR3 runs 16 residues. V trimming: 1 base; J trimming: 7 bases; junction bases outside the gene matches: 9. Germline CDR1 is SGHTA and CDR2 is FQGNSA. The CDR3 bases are TGTGCCAGCAGCTTAGTTGATTCAGGGGGCATGAACACCATATATTTT. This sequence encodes CASSLVDSGGMNTIYF.

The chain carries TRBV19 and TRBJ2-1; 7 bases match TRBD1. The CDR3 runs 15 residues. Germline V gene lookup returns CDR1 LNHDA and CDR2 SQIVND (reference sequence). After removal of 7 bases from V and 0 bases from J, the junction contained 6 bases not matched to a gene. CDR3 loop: CASNVDRDSYNEQFF. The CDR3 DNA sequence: TGTGCCAGTAACGTCGACAGGGACTCCTACAATGAGCAGTTCTTC.

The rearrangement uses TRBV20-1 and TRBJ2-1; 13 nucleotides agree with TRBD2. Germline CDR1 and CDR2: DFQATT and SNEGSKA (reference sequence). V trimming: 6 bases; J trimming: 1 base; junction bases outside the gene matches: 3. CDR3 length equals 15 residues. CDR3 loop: CSAPTSGGSYNEQFF. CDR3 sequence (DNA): TGCAGTGCGCCGACTAGCGGGGGGTCCTACAATGAGCAGTTCTTC.

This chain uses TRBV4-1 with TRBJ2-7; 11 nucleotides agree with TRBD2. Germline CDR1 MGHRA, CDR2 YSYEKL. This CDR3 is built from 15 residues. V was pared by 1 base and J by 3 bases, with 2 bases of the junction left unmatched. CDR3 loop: CASSQVTSGVYEQYF. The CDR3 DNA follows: TGCGCCAGCAGCCAAGTGACTAGCGGGGTCTACGAGCAGTACTTC.

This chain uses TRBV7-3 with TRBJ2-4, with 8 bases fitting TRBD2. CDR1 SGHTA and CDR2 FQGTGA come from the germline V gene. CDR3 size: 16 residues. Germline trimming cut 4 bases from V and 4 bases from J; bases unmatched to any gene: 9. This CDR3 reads CASSSYPGGGKNIQYF. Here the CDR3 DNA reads TGTGCCAGCAGCTCCTACCCGGGCGGGGGGAAAAACATTCAGTACTTC.

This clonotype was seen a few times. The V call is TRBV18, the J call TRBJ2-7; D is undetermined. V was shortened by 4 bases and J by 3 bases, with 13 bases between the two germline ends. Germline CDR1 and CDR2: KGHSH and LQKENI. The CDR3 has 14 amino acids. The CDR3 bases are TGTGCCAGCTCACTAGCCACATTAAACTACGAGCAGTACTTC. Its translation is CASSLATLNYEQYF. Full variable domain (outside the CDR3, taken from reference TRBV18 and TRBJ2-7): NAGVMQNPRHLVRRRGQEARLRCSPMKGHSHVYWYRQLPEEGLKFMVYLQKENIIDESGMPKERFSAEFPKEGPSILRIQQVVRGDSAAYFCASSLATLNYEQYFGPGTRLTVT.

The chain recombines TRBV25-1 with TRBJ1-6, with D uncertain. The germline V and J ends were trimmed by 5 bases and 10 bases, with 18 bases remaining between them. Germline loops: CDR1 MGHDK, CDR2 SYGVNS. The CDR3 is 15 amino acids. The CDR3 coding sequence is TGTGCCAGCAGTCCAGTGGCACCTCCCGGATCACCCCTCCACTTT. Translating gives CASSPVAPPGSPLHF.

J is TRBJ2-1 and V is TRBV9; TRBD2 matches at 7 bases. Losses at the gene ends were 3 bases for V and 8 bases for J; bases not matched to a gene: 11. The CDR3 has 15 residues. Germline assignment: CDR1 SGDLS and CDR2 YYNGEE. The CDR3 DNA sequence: TGTGCCAGCAGCGGTCTCCGGGGAGGGCGGGATGAGCAGTTCTTC. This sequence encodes CASSGLRGGRDEQFF.

The CDR3 sequence is CASSLGRASNTGELFF. CDR3 coding DNA: TGTGCCAGCAGTTTAGGCAGGGCCTCGAACACCGGGGAGCTGTTTTTT. This chain uses TRBV27 with TRBJ2-2, with a tentative D call TRBD1 (5 bases). The CDR3 covers 16 residues. V lost 2 bases and J 0 bases, leaving 10 bases between the germline ends. Germline V gene data show CDR1 as MNHEY and CDR2 as SMNVEV (reference sequence).

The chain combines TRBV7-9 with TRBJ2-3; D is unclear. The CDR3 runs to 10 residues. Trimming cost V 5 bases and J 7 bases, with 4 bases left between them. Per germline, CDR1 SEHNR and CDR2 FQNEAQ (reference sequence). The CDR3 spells CASSPNTQYF. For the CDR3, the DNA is TGTGCCAGCAGCCCAAATACGCAGTATTTT.

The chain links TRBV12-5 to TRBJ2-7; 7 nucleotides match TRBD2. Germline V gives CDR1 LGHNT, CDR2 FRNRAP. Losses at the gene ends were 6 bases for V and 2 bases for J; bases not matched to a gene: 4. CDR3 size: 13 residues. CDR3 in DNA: TGTGCTAGTGGATACGGGGGGACCTACGAGCAGTACTTC. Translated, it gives CASGYGGTYEQYF.

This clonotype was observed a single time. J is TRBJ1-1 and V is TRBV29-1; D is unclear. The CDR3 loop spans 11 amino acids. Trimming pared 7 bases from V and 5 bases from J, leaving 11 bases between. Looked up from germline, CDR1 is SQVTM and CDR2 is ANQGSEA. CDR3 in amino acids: CSGGRETEAFF. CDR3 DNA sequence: TGCAGCGGTGGGCGAGAGACTGAAGCTTTCTTT.

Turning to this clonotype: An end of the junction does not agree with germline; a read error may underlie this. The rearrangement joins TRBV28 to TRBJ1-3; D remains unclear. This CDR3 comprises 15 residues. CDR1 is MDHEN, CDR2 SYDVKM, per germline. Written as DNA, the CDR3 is TGTACCAGCAGTTTACTTCAGAGCTCTGGAAACACCATATATTTT. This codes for CTSSLLQSSGNTIYF.

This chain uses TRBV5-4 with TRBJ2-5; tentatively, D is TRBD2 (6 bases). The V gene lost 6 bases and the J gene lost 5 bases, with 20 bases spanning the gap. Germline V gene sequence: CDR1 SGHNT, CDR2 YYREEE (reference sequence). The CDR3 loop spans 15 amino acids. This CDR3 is CASTSRAGLGETQYF. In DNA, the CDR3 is TGTGCCAGCACCTCCCGGGCGGGGCTGGGGGAGACCCAGTACTTC.

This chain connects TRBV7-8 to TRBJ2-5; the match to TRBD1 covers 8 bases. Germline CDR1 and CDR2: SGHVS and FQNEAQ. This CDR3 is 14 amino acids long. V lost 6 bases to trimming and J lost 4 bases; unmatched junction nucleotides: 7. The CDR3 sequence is CASSQRQGRETQYF. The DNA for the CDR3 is TGTGCCAGCAGTCAAAGACAGGGGCGAGAGACCCAGTACTTC.

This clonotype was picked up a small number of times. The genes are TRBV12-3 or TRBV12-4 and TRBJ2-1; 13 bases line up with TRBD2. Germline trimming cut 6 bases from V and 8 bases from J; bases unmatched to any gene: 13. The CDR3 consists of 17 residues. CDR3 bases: TGTGCCAGCAGCCATCTACTAGCGGGGGGGCGGGGGTATGAGCAGTTCTTC. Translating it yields CASSHLLAGGRGYEQFF.

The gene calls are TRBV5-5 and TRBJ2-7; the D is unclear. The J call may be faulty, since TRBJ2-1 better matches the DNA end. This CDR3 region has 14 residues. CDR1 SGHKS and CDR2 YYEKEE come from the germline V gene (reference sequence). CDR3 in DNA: TGTGCCAGCAGCCCGAGTCAACCGACCTACGAGCAGTTCTTC. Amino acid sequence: CASSPSQPTYEQFF.

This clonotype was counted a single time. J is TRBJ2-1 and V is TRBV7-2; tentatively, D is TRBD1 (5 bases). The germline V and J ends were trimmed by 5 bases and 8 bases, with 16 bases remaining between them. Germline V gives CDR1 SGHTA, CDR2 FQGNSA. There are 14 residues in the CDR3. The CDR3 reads CASSRGLQVYEQFF. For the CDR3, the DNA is TGTGCCAGCAGCAGGGGCCTACAAGTGTATGAGCAGTTCTTC.

The DNA for the CDR3 is TGTGCCAGCAGTAATCCTAGCGGGGGGAGCACAGATACGCAGTATTTT. It codes for CASSNPSGGSTDTQYF. The V gene is TRBV6-1, the J gene TRBJ2-3, with TRBD2 matching over 11 bases. Germline V CDR1 and CDR2: MNHNS, SASEGT. This CDR3 is built from 16 residues. V shed 5 bases and J 0 bases; nucleotides not matched to a gene: 4.

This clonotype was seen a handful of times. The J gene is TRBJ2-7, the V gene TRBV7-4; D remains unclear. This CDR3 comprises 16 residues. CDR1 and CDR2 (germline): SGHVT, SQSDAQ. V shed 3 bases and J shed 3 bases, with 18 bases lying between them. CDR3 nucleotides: TGTGCCAGCAGCTTGGACGGACCCCTGTATATCTACGAGCAGTACTTC. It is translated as CASSLDGPLYIYEQYF.

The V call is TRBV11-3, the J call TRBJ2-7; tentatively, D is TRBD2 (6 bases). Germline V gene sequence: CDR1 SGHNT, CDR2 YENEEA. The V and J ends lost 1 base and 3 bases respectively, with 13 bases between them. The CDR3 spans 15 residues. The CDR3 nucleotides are TGTGCCAGCAGCTTAGCGACCGGGGGACTCTACGAGCAGTACTTC. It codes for CASSLATGGLYEQYF.